Listed below are T cell receptor beta chains from one sample, sequenced in a study of blood T cell repertoires in COVID-19. Sequencing used immunoSEQ multiplex PCR; TCRdb keeps in-frame clones, though not all of them. The data hold fewer than 120,000 clones, with 70% to 90% observed a single time. Sequencing was performed on peripheral blood. These TCRs come from a human donor in a cohort sampled during active COVID-19. The CDR3 runs from the conserved cysteine through the conserved F or W. Each record gives: CDR3 DNA, CDR3 protein, J gene, D gene, clone size, V gene. The D gene is left open where the match is weak. Rows may omit the clone size; those that give it use once, few, many or a size class.

TGTGCCACCCAGATTGATGGGGCCGGGGAGACCCAGTACTTC	CATQIDGAGETQYF	TRBJ2-5	.	.	TRBV19
TGTGCCAGCAGCTTAGTCGTGACTAGCGGATACGAGCAGTACTTC	CASSLVVTSGYEQYF	TRBJ2-7	TRBD2	.	TRBV7-2
TGCGCCAGCAGCTTGGACGGGAGCGGGATTTACAATGAGCAGTTCTTC	CASSLDGSGIYNEQFF	TRBJ2-1	TRBD2	.	TRBV5-1
TGTGCCAGCAGCCAAGAAGGGGGGGGCGGAAGAGGGTATGAGCAGTTCTTC	CASSQEGGGGRGYEQFF	TRBJ2-1	.	.	TRBV4-2
TGTGCCAGCAGCCCCTTGTATGGCGGGAGTTATTACGAGCAGTACTTC	CASSPLYGGSYYEQYF	TRBJ2-7	TRBD2	.	TRBV9
TGTGCCAGCAGTTTCGGACAGCCGAACACTGAAGCTTTCTTT	CASSFGQPNTEAFF	TRBJ1-1	.	.	TRBV27
TGTGCCAGCAGTTTGGCGGGGTCTGGAAACACCATATATTTT	CASSLAGSGNTIYF	TRBJ1-3	.	few	TRBV27
TGTGCCAGCAGAAGACTAGTCCATGAGCAGTTCTTC	CASRRLVHEQFF	TRBJ2-1	.	.	TRBV6-5
TGCGCCAGCAGCTGGGGAGGAACAAGGGATGAGCAGTTCTTC	CASSWGGTRDEQFF	TRBJ2-1	.	once	TRBV5-1
TGCGCCAGCAGCAACAGGGGGAATCCCTACGAGCAGTACTTC	CASSNRGNPYEQYF	TRBJ2-7	TRBD1	.	TRBV10-2
TGTGCCAGCAGGTCCCCATCTAGCGGTGGATTCAATGAGCAGTTCTTC	CASRSPSSGGFNEQFF	TRBJ2-1	TRBD2	.	TRBV28
TGTGCCAGCAGCGCCCCTGGGGGGATCTATGGCTACACCTTC	CASSAPGGIYGYTF	TRBJ1-2	.	.	TRBV9
TGTGCCAGCAGCCGAACACCTCAATACGAGCAGTACTTC	CASSRTPQYEQYF	TRBJ2-7	.	.	TRBV7-8
TGTGCCAGCAGCCTCCAGCGGGGGGGCCCAAATGAGCAGTTCTTC	CASSLQRGGPNEQFF	TRBJ2-1	TRBD2	.	TRBV5-4
TGTGCCAGCTCACCGCGCCACAGGGCCTTAAGCGCAACTAATGAAAAACTGTTTTTT	CASSPRHRALSATNEKLFF	TRBJ1-4	.	.	TRBV18
TGCGCCAGCAGCCAAGTCCCCTATTTCGAGACCCAGTACTTC	CASSQVPYFETQYF	TRBJ2-5	.	.	TRBV4-3
TGTGCCAGCAGCCCCCGCAGGCCTATGTACAATGAGCAGTTCTTC	CASSPRRPMYNEQFF	TRBJ2-1	.	.	TRBV3-1/TRBV3-2
TGTGCCAGCAGCTTACAGGGAGGGGGGGAGCTGTTTTTT	CASSLQGGGELFF	TRBJ2-2	.	once	TRBV5-4
TGTGCCAGCAGTTACTCGTTTGGGGCCTCTGGAAACACCATATATTTT	CASSYSFGASGNTIYF	TRBJ1-3	.	few	TRBV6-6
TGCAGTGCAGGTGGGGGGACTGAAGCTTTCTTT	CSAGGGTEAFF	TRBJ1-1	.	once	TRBV20-1
TGTGCCAGCGGAGGACTAGCGGACTCCTACGAGCAGTACTTC	CASGGLADSYEQYF	TRBJ2-7	TRBD2	.	TRBV27
TGCGCCAGCAGCTCAATCCCCGGACAGCAAGAGACCCAGTACTTC	CASSSIPGQQETQYF	TRBJ2-5	.	.	TRBV5-1
TGCGCCAGCACCGAGAGGGTCTTCAGCAATCAGCCCCAGCATTTT	CASTERVFSNQPQHF	TRBJ1-5	.	.	TRBV10-2
TGTGCCAGCAGCATCGACAGGGGGGGTACTGAAGCTTTCTTT	CASSIDRGGTEAFF	TRBJ1-1	TRBD1	.	TRBV7-2